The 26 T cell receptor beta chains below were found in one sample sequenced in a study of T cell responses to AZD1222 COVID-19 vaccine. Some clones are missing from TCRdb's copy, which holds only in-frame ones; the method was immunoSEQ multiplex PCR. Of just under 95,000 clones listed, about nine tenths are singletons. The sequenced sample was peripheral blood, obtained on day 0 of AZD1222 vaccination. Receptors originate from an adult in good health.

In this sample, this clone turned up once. In DNA form, the CDR3 reads TGTGCCTGGAGTCCTCCTCCTTACAATGAGCAGTTCTTC. Its translation is CAWSPPPYNEQFF. The genes are TRBV30 and TRBJ2-1, with unresolved D. CDR1 is GTSNPN and CDR2 is SVGIG in the germline V gene (reference sequence). This CDR3 is built from 13 residues. Deletions cut 2 bases from V and 4 bases from J, with 9 bases between.

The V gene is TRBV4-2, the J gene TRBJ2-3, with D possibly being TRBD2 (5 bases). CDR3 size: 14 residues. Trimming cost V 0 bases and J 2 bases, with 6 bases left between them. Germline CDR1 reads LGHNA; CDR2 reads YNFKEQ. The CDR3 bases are TGTGCCAGCAGCCAAGATAGCGACACAGATACGCAGTATTTT. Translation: CASSQDSDTDTQYF.

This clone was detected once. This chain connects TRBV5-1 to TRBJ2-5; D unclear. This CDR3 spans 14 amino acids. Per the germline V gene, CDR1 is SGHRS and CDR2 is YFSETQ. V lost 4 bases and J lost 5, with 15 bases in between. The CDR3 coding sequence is TGCGCCAGCAGCCCAGATTTATTGGGGGAGACCCAGTACTTC. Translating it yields CASSPDLLGETQYF.

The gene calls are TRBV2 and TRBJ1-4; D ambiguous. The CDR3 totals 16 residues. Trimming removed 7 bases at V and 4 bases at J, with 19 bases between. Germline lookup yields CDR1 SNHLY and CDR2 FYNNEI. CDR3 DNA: TGTGCCAGCACCCGTCAAAATCCAGGCCTTAATGAAAAACTGTTTTTT. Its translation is CASTRQNPGLNEKLFF.

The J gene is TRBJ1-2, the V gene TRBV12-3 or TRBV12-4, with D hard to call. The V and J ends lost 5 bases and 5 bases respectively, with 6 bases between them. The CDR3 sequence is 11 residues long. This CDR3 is CASSKGYGYTF. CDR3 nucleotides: TGTGCCAGCAGTAAGGGTTATGGCTACACCTTC.

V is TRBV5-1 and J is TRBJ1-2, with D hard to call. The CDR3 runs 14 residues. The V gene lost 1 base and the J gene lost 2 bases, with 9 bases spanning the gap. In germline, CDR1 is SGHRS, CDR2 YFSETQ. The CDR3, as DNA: TGCGCCAGCAGCTTGTTGAACAGCAACTATGGCTACACCTTC. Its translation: CASSLLNSNYGYTF.

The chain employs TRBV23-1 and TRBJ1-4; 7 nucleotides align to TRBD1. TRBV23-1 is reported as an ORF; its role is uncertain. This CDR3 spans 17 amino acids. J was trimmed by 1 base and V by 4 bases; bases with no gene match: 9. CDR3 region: CASSLDRDQKTNEKLFF. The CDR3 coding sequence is TGCGCCAGCAGTCTTGACAGGGATCAGAAAACTAATGAAAAACTGTTTTTT.

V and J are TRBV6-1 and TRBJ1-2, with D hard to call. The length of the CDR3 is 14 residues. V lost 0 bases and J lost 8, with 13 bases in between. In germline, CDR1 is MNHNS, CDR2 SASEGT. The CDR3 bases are TGTGCCAGCAGTGAAGCGAGGACGGCTAAAGGCTACACCTTC. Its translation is CASSEARTAKGYTF.

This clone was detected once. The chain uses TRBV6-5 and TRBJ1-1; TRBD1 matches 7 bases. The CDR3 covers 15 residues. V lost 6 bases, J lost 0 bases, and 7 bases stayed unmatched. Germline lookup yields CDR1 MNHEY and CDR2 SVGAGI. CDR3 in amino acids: CASRRIQGLNTEAFF. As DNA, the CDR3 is TGTGCCAGCAGGCGAATACAGGGGTTGAACACTGAAGCTTTCTTT.

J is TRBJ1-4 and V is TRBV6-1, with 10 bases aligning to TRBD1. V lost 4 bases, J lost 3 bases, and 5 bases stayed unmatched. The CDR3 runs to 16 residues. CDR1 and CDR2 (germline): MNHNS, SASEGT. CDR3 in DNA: TGTGCCAGCAGTGTGGACAGGGGGAGAGCTAATGAAAAACTGTTTTTT. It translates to CASSVDRGRANEKLFF.

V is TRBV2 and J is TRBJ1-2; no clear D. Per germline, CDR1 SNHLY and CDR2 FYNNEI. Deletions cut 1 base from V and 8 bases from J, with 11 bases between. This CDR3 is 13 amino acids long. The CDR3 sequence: CASSEVLGGGYTF. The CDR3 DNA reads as TGTGCCAGCAGTGAAGTCTTAGGAGGGGGCTACACCTTC.

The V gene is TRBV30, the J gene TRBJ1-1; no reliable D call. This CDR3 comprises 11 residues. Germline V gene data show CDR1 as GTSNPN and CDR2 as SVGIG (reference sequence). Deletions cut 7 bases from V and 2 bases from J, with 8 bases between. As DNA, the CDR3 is TGTGCCTCGACAAGAAACACTGAAGCTTTCTTT. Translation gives CASTRNTEAFF.

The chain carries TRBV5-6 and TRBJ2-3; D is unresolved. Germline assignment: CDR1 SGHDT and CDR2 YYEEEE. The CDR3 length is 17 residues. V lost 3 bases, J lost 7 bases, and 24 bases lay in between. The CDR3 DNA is TGTGCCAGCAGCTCCGGGCGGTGGGGTTCCCGTATGAATACGCAGTATTTT. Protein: CASSSGRWGSRMNTQYF.

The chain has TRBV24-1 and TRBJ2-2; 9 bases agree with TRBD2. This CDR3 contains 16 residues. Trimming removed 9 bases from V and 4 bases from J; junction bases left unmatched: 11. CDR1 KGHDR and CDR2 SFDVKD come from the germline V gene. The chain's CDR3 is CATGSAGGPGTGELFF. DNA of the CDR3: TGTGCCACCGGTAGTGCGGGAGGGCCGGGCACCGGGGAGCTGTTTTTT.

The CDR3 nucleotides are TGTGCCTGGAACAGGGTGGTCTACGAGCAGTACTTC. It yields the protein CAWNRVVYEQYF. J is TRBJ2-7 and V is TRBV30, with D maybe TRBD1 (6 bases). Trimming left V 4 bases short and J 3 bases short, with 10 bases between. Germline CDR1 and CDR2: GTSNPN and SVGIG (reference sequence). The CDR3 runs to 12 residues. The full variable domain, completed using reference TRBV30 and TRBJ2-7, is SQTIHQWPATLVQPVGSPLSLECTVEGTSNPNLYWYRQAAGRGLQLLFYSVGIGQISSEVPQNLSASRPQDRQFILSSKKLLLSDSGFYLCAWNRVVYEQYFGPGTRLTVT.

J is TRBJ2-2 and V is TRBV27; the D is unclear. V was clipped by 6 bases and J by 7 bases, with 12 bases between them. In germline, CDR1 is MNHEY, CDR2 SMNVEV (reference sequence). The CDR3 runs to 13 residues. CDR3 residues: CASSRYGGGELFF. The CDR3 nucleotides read TGTGCCAGCAGCCGTTATGGTGGCGGGGAGCTGTTTTTT.

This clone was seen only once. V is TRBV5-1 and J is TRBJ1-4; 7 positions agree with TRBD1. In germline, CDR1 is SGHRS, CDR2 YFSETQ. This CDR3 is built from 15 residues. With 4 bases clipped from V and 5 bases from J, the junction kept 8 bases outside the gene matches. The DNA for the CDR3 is TGCGCCAGCAGCGCTACAGGGGATGGGAATGAAAAACTGTTTTTT. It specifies CASSATGDGNEKLFF.

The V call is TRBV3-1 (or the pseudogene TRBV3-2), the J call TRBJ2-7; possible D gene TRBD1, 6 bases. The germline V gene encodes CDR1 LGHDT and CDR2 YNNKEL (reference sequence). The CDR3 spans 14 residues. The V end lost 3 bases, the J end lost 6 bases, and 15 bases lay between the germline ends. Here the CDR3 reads CASSHLAGAGEQYF. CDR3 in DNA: TGTGCCAGCAGCCACCTTGCAGGGGCGGGCGAGCAGTACTTC.

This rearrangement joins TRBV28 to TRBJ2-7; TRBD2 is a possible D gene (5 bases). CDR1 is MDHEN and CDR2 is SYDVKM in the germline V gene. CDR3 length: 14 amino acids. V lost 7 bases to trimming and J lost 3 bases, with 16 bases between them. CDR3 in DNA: TGTGCCAGCATAGGACTGGAAAGTTTCTACGAGCAGTACTTC. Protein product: CASIGLESFYEQYF.

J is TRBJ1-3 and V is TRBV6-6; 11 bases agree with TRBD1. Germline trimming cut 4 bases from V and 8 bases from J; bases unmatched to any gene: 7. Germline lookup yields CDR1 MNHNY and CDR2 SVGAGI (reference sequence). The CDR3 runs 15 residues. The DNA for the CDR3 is TGTGCCAGCAGTTCTCGGACAGGGGGCGCGGACACCATATATTTT. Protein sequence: CASSSRTGGADTIYF.

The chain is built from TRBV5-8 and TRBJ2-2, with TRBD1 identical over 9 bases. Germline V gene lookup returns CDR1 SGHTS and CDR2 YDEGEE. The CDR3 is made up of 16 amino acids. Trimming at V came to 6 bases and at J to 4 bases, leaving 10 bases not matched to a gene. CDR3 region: CASKSYGQGTTGELFF. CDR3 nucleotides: TGTGCCAGCAAGTCGTATGGACAGGGGACCACCGGGGAGCTGTTTTTT. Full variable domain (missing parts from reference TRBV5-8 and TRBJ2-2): EAGVTQSPTHLIKTRGQQATLRCSPISGHTSVYWYQQALGLGLQFLLWYDEGEERNRGNFPPRFSGRQFPNYSSELNVNALELEDSALYLCASKSYGQGTTGELFFGEGSRLTVL.

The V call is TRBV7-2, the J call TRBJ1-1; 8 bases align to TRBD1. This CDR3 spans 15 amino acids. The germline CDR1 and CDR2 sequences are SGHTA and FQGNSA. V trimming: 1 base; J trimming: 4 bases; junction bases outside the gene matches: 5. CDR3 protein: CASSLVTTGGTEAFF. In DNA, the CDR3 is TGTGCCAGCAGCTTAGTTACTACAGGGGGCACTGAAGCTTTCTTT.

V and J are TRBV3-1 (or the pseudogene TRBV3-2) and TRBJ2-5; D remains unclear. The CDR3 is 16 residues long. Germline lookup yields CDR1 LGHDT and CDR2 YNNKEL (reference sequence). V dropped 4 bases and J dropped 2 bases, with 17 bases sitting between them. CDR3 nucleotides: TGTGCCAGCAGCCCAGTTTTGGGGTTCGGGCAAGAGACCCAGTACTTC. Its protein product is CASSPVLGFGQETQYF.

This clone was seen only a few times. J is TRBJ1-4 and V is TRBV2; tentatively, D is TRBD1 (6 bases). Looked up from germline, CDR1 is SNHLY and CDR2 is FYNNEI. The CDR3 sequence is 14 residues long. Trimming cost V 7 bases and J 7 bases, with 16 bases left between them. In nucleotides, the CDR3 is TGTGCCAGCACTCGAGGGGCAGGGGTTGAAAAACTGTTTTTT. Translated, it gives CASTRGAGVEKLFF.

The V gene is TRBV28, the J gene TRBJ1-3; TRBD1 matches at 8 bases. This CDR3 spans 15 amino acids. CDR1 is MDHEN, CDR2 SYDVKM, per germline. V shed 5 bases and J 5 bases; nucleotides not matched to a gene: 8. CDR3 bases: TGTGCCAGCAGTGGCGGGACAGGTGCCCGAAACACCATATATTTT. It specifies CASSGGTGARNTIYF. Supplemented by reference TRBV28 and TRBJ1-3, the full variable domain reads DVKVTQSSRYLVKRTGEKVFLECVQDMDHENMFWYRQDPGLGLRLIYFSYDVKMKEKGDIPEGYSVSREKKERFSLILESASTNQTSMYLCASSGGTGARNTIYFGEGSWLTVV.

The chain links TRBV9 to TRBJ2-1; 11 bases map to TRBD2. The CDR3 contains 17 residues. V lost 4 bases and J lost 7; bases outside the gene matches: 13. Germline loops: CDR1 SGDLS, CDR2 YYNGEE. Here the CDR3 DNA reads TGTGCCAGCAGCTCCTCTGGGGCTAGCGGGAGGAGGAATGAGCAGTTCTTC. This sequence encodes CASSSSGASGRRNEQFF.